The sample holds a few counts of the clone carrying this TCR beta chain. V was cut by 5 bases and J by 0 bases, with 17 bases left in between. CDR3 length: 17 residues. TCR beta CDR3 regions were amplified from RNA. With the HTBI primer set, the TCR CDR3 went through a first round of RT-PCR. Each CDR3 protein is one row after TCRdb ran MiXCR on the multiplex PCR reads. The table shows 660,000 or so distinct CDR3 sequences, with roughly 20% occurring only once. These data are taken from a study of T cells in Graves' hyperthyroidism and ophthalmopathy. Study as a whole: Sampling of peripheral blood happened at initial diagnosis, prior to any treatment.

A Clinical Activity Score of at least 3, a NOSPECS grade of at least 4 and a duration under 3 months were recorded in the ophthalmopathy patients. Lactation, pregnancy, other autoimmune disease or uncontrolled infection led to exclusion of patients. For the diagnoses, clinical symptoms, serum thyroxine and TRAb, thyroid ultrasound and orbital computed tomography were used. The J gene is TRBJ2-1, the V gene TRBV12-3 or TRBV12-4; D not certain. The sequence came from a man aged 25-45 years with Graves' ophthalmopathy. Specimen: blood. The CDR3 protein is CASSQTSVVSSYNEQFF. The CDR3 bases are TGTGCCAGCAGTCAAACGTCAGTCGTCAGCTCCTACAATGAGCAGTTCTTC.